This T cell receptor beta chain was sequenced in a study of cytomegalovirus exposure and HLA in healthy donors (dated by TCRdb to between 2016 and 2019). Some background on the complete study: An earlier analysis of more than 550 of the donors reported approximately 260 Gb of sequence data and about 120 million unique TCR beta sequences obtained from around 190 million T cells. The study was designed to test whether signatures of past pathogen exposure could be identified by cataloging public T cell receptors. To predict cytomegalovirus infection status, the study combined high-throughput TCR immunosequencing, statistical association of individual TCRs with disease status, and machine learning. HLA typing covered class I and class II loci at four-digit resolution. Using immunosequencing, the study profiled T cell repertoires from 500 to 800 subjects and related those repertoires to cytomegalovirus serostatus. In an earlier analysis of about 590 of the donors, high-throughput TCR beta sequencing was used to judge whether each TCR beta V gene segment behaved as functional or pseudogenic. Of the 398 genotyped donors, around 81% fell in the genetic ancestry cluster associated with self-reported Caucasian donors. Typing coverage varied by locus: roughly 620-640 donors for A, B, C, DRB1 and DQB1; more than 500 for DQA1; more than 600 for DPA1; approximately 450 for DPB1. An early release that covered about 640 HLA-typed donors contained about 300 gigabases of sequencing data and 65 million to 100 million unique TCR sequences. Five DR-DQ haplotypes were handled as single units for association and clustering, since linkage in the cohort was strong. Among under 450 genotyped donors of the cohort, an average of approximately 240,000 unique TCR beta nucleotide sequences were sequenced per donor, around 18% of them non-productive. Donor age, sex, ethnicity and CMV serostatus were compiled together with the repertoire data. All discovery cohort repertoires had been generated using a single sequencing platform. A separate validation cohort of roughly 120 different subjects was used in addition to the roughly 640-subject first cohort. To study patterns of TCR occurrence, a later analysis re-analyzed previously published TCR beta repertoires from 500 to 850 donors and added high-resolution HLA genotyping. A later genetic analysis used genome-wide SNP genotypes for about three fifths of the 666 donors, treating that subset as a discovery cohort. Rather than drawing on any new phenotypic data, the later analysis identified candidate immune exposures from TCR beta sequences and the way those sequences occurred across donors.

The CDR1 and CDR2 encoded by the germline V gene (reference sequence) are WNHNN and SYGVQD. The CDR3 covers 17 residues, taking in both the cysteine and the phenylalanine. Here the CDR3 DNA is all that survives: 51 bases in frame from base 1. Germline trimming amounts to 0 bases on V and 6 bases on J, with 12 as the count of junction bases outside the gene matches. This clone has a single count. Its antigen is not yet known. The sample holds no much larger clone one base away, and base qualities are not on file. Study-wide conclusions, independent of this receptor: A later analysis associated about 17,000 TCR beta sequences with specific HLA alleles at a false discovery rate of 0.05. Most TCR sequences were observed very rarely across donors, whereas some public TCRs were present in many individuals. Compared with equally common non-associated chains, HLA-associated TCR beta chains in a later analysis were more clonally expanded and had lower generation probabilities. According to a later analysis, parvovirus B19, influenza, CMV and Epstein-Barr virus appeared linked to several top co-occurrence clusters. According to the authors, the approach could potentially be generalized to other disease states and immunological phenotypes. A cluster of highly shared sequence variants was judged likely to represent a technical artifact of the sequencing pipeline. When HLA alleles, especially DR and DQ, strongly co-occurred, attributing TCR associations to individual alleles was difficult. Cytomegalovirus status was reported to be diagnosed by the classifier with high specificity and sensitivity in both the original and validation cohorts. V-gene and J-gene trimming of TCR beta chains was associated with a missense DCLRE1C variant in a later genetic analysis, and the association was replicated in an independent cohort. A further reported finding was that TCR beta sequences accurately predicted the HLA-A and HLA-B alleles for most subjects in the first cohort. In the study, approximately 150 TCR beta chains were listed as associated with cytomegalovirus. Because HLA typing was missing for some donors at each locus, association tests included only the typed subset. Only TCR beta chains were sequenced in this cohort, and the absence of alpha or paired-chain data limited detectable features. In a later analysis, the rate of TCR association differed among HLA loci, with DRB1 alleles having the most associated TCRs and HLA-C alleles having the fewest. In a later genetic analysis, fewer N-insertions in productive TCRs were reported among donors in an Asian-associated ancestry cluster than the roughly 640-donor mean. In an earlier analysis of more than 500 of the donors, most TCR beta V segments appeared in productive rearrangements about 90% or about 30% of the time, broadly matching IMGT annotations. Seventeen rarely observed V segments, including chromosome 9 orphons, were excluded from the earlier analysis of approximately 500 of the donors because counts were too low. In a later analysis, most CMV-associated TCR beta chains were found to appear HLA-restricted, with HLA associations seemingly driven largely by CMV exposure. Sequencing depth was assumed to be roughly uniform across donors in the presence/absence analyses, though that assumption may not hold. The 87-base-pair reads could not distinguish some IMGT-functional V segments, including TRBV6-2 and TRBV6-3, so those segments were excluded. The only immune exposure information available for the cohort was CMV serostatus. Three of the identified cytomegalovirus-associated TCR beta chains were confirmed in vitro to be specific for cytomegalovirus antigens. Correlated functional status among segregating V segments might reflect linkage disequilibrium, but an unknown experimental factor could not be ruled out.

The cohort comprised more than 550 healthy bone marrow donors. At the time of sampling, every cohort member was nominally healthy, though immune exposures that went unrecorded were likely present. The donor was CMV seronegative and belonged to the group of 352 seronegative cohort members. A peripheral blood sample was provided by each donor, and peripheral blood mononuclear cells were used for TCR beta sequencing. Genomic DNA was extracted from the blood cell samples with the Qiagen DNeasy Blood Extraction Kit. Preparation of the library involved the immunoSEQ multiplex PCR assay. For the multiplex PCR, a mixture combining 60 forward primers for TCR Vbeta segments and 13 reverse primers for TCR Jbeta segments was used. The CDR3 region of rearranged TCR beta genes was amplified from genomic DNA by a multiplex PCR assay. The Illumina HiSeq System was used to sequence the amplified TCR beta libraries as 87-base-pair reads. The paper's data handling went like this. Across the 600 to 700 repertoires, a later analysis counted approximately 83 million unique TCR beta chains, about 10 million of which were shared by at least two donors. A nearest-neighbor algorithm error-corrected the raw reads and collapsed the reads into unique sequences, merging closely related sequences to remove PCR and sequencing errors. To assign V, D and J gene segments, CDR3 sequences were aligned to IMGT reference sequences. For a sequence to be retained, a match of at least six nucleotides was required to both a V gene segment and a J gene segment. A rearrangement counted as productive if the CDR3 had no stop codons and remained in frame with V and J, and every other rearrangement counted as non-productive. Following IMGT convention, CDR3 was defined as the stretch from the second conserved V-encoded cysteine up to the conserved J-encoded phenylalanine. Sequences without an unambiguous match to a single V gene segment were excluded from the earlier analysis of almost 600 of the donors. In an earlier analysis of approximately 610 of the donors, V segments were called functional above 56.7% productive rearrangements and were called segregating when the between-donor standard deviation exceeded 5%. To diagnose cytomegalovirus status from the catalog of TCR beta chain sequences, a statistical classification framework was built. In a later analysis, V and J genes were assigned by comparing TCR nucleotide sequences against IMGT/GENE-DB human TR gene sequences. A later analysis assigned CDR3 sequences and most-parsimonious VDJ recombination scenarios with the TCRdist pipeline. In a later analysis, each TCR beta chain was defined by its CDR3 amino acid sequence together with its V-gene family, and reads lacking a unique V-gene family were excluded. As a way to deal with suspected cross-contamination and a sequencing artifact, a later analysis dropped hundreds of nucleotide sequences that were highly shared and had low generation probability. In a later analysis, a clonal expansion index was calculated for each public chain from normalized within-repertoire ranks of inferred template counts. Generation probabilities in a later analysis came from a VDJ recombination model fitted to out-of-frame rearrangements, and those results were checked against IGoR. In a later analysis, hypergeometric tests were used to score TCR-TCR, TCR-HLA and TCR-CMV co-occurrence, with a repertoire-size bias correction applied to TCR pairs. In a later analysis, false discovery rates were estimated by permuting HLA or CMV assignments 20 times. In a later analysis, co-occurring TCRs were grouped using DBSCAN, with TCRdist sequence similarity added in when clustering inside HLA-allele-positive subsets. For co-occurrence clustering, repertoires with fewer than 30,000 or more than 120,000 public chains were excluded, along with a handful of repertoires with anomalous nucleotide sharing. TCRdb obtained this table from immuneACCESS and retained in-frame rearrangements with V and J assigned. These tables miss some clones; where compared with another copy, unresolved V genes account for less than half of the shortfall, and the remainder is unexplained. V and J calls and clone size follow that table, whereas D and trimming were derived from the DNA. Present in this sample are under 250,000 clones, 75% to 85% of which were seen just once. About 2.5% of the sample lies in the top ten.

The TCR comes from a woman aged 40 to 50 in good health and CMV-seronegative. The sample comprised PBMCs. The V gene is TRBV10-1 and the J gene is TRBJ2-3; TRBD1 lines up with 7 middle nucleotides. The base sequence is TGCGCCAGCAGTGAGTCTACAGGGGCCTGGGGCAGGGATACGCAGTATTTT. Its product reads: CASSESTGAWGRDTQYF.